These 20 T cell receptor beta chains were sequenced from one sample in a study of human T cells and chemical hapten exposure. Noted time point: pre-sensitization, week 0. Treatment in this sample: therapeutic diphenylcyclopropenone sensitization with weekly scalp DPC. TCRdb re-called the RACE reads through MiXCR, storing one row per CDR3 protein. Found here are tens of thousands of distinct CDR3 sequences, approximately 14% of them singletons; the top ten hold over 3.5%. The sample in question was whole blood, obtained in connection with sensitization to the hapten diphenylcyclopropenone (DPC). These receptors were taken from a woman in her forties or fifties with alopecia areata. Some clones in this sample may be carry-over from other donors' samples.

The rearrangement uses TRBV12-3 or TRBV12-4 and TRBJ2-4, with D uncertain. The CDR3 is 14 amino acids. Trimming removed 5 bases from V and 5 bases from J, with 13 bases in between. The CDR3 sequence is CASSTGGTQNIQYF. CDR3 in DNA: TGTGCCAGCAGTACCGGTGGCACCCAAAACATTCAGTACTTC.

The CDR3, as DNA: TGCAGTGCTAGAGATCGGACAGGGGGCTACGAGCAGTACTTC. Amino acids: CSARDRTGGYEQYF. This sequence joins TRBV20-1 and TRBJ2-7; TRBD1 agrees at 10 bases. CDR1 and CDR2 from the germline V gene are DFQATT and SNEGSKA (reference sequence). Unmatched junction bases numbered 2, after V lost 0 bases and J lost 3 bases. The CDR3 sequence is 14 residues long.

The chain uses TRBV3-1 and TRBJ1-1; possibly TRBD1 for D (6 bases). The ends were cut back, 5 bases at V and 9 bases at J, with 10 bases in the middle. This CDR3 is 11 amino acids long. Germline lookup yields CDR1 LGHDT and CDR2 YNNKEL (reference sequence). The CDR3 sequence: CASSSQGQAFF. The CDR3 DNA follows: TGTGCCAGCAGCTCCCAGGGGCAAGCTTTCTTT.

This clonotype has ten or more counts. This chain connects TRBV20-1 to TRBJ1-6; D call uncertain. Germline CDR1 and CDR2: DFQATT and SNEGSKA (reference sequence). The CDR3 consists of 15 residues. With 1 base removed from V and 2 bases from J, the gap between germline ends came to 9 bases. The CDR3 spells CSARGGGPYNSPLHF. DNA for the CDR3: TGCAGTGCTAGAGGAGGAGGGCCCTATAATTCACCCCTCCACTTT.

The rearrangement uses TRBV27 and TRBJ2-1; 8 bases agree with TRBD2. Germline V gene data show CDR1 as MNHEY and CDR2 as SMNVEV (reference sequence). Losses at the gene ends were 6 bases for V and 0 bases for J; bases not matched to a gene: 10. The CDR3 consists of 17 residues. For the CDR3, the DNA is TGTGCCAGCAGCCCTGGAGGGGCGGGAGGCTCCTACAATGAGCAGTTCTTC. Protein: CASSPGGAGGSYNEQFF.

The table lists this clonotype with a few counts. No DNA is shown, since the ends of the CDR3 on it are uncertain; the CDR3 is the one TCRdb lists. The chain carries TRBV21-1 and TRBJ2-7; the table's D call of TRBD1 was not tested on the DNA. TRBV21-1 is a documented pseudogene. The CDR3 length is 15 residues, termini included. The CDR3 region is CASSKVGTGAYEQYF.

The chain is built from TRBV24-1 and TRBJ2-1, with 10 bases aligning to TRBD2. The CDR3 runs to 13 residues. Trimming cost V 6 bases and J 15 bases; bases outside gene matches: 10. Germline loops: CDR1 KGHDR, CDR2 SFDVKD. The CDR3 region is CATSILSGRALFF. The CDR3 DNA sequence: TGTGCCACCAGTATTCTGAGCGGGAGGGCATTGTTCTTC.

The V and J genes are TRBV29-1 and TRBJ1-1; 9 bases are a match to TRBD1. The junction had 7 bases not matched to a gene; V was cut back by 7 bases and J by 4 bases. The CDR3 extends over 13 amino acids. Germline assignment: CDR1 SQVTM and CDR2 ANQGSEA. CDR3 sequence: CSARTGVGTEAFF. The CDR3 nucleotides read TGCAGCGCCAGGACAGGGGTCGGCACTGAAGCTTTCTTT.

This clonotype occurred a few times. This chain connects TRBV28 to TRBJ1-1; TRBD1 matches at 8 bases. Germline lookup yields CDR1 MDHEN and CDR2 SYDVKM. The CDR3 is made up of 14 amino acids. With 6 bases clipped from V and 6 bases from J, the junction kept 9 bases outside the gene matches. In DNA form, the CDR3 reads TGTGCCAGCAGGTCAGGGGGCGCAGGCTCTGAAGCTTTCTTT. It is translated as CASRSGGAGSEAFF.

This clonotype showed up just a few times. The rearrangement uses TRBV2 and TRBJ1-4; no definite D call. CDR3 length: 11 residues. The germline gives CDR1 SNHLY, CDR2 FYNNEI. V lost 4 bases and J lost 8, with 5 bases in between. CDR3 residues: CASSVVEKLFF. The CDR3, as DNA: TGTGCCAGCAGTGTGGTGGAAAAACTGTTTTTT.

This clonotype was observed a few times. This chain uses TRBV28 with TRBJ1-2; D is uncertain. Between the trimmed V and J ends, which lost 3 bases and 8 bases, there was a span of 13 bases. Looked up from germline, CDR1 is MDHEN and CDR2 is SYDVKM. The length of the CDR3 is 13 residues. CDR3 sequence: CASSFSGGQGYTF. CDR3 in DNA: TGTGCCAGCAGTTTCTCGGGAGGGCAAGGCTACACCTTC.

This clonotype was seen a handful of times. The chain links TRBV5-1 to TRBJ1-3; tentative D call: TRBD1 (6 bases). The CDR3 extends over 14 amino acids. Germline V gene sequence: CDR1 SGHRS, CDR2 YFSETQ. Trimming took off 4 bases at V and 1 base at J, with 9 bases between the two ends. The CDR3 DNA follows: TGCGCCAGCAGCGAAAGGGGGTCTGGAAACACCATATATTTT. This sequence encodes CASSERGSGNTIYF.

This chain uses TRBV20-1 with TRBJ2-7; D gene unclear. Germline CDR1 and CDR2: DFQATT and SNEGSKA (reference sequence). V was clipped by 3 bases and J by 1 base, with 10 bases between them. This CDR3 comprises 13 residues. CDR3 in amino acids: CSASTRFSYEQYF. The DNA of the CDR3 is TGCAGTGCTAGTACCAGATTTTCCTACGAGCAGTACTTC.

The rearrangement joins TRBV7-2 to TRBJ2-3; a weak D match, TRBD2 (6 bases). The CDR3 is 14 amino acids. V was clipped by 2 bases and J by 4 bases, with 10 bases between them. Looked up from germline, CDR1 is SGHTA and CDR2 is FQGNSA. CDR3 sequence: CASSLYGSADTQYF. Written as DNA, the CDR3 is TGTGCCAGCAGCTTATACGGGAGTGCAGATACGCAGTATTTT.

This clonotype appeared a few times. This rearrangement joins TRBV20-1 to TRBJ2-5; no clear D gene. Deletions cut 1 base from V and 3 bases from J, with 12 bases between. Looked up from germline, CDR1 is DFQATT and CDR2 is SNEGSKA (reference sequence). CDR3 length: 14 residues. The CDR3 here is CSARAARFEETQYF. CDR3 bases: TGCAGTGCTAGAGCAGCGAGATTTGAAGAGACCCAGTACTTC.

The rearrangement uses TRBV11-3 and TRBJ2-1; 11 bases fit TRBD2. The V gene's germline CDR1 is SGHNT and CDR2 YENEEA. Trimming removed 3 bases from V and 4 bases from J; junction bases left unmatched: 5. This CDR3 has 16 amino acids. CDR3 in amino acids: CASSLRTSGPYNEQFF. The CDR3 DNA reads as TGTGCCAGCAGCTTGAGGACTAGCGGGCCATACAATGAGCAGTTCTTC.

This clonotype was counted at least ten times. The V gene is TRBV19, the J gene TRBJ2-1; tentatively, D is TRBD1 or TRBD2 (5 bases each). This CDR3 is 16 amino acids long. Between the trimmed V and J ends, which lost 5 bases and 2 bases, there was a span of 16 bases. Germline assignment: CDR1 LNHDA and CDR2 SQIVND (reference sequence). In DNA, the CDR3 is TGTGCCAGTAGTTCTAGATCCCGGGGCGCCTACAATGAGCAGTTCTTC. Its protein product is CASSSRSRGAYNEQFF.

This clonotype appeared many times. CDR3 sequence: CASSLHRDRGTPFYEQYF. CDR3 bases: TGTGCCAGCAGCTTGCACCGGGACAGGGGGACTCCTTTCTACGAGCAGTACTTC. The gene calls are TRBV5-4 and TRBJ2-7, with 11 positions matching TRBD1. The trim removed 1 base at V and 3 bases at J, leaving 12 bases unmatched. The CDR3 extends over 18 amino acids. In germline, CDR1 is SGHNT, CDR2 YYREEE (reference sequence).

The chain is built from TRBV7-2 and TRBJ2-7, with D possibly matching TRBD1 (5 bases). This CDR3 is built from 13 residues. Germline assignment: CDR1 SGHTA and CDR2 FQGNSA. V lost 5 bases and J lost 6, with 14 bases in between. Here the CDR3 DNA reads TGTGCCAGCAGCCAGGAGAAGGGGCGCGAGCAGTACTTC. It specifies CASSQEKGREQYF.

This clonotype was picked up a small number of times. The chain uses TRBV30 and TRBJ1-6, with D possibly matching TRBD1 (5 bases). This CDR3 is built from 17 residues. Trimming cost V 3 bases and J 8 bases, with 23 bases left between them. The germline V gene has CDR1 GTSNPN and CDR2 SVGIG (reference sequence). The CDR3 DNA follows: TGTGCCTGGAGCGGGGCCTTCACCGGCCCGTCTGATTCACCCCTCCACTTT. This translates into CAWSGAFTGPSDSPLHF.